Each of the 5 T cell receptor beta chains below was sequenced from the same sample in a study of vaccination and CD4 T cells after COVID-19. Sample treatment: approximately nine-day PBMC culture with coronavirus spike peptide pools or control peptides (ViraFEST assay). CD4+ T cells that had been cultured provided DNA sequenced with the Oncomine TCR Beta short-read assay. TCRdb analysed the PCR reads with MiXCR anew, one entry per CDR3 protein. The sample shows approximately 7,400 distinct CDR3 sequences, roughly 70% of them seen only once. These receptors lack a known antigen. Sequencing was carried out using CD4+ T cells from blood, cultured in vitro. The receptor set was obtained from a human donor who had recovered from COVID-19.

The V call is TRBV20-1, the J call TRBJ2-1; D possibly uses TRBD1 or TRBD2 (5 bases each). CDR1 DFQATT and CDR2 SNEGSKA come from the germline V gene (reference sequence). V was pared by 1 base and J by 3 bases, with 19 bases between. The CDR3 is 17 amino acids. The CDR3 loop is CSARVTKAGRIYNEQFF. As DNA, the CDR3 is TGCAGTGCTAGAGTTACGAAAGCAGGGAGAATCTACAATGAGCAGTTCTTC.

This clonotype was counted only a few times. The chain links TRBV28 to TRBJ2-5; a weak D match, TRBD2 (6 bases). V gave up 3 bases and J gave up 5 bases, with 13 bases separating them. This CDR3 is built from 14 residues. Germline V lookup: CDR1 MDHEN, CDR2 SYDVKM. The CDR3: CASSFGEVFETQYF. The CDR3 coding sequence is TGTGCCAGCAGTTTTGGGGAGGTTTTCGAGACCCAGTACTTC.

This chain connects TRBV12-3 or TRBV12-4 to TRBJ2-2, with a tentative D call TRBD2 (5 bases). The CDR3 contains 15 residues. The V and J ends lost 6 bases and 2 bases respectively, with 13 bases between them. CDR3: CASRSGVPNTGELFF. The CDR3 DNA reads TGTGCCAGCAGGAGCGGAGTACCCAACACCGGGGAGCTGTTTTTT.

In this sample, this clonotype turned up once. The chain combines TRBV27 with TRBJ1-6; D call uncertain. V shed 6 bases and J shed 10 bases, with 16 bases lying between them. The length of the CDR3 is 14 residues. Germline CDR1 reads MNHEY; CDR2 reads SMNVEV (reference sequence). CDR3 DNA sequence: TGTGCCAGCAGCCCACCTCGGAGGCCGTCACCCCTCCACTTT. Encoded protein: CASSPPRRPSPLHF.

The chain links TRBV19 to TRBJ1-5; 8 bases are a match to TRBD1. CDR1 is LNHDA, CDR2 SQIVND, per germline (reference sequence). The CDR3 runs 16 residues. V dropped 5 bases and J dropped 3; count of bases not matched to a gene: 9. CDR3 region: CASSPTDRGSNQPQHF. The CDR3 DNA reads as TGTGCCAGTAGTCCAACAGACAGGGGCTCCAATCAGCCCCAGCATTTT.